These 23 T cell receptor beta chains originate from one sample sequenced in a study of response to subunit inactivated influenza vaccine. TCRdb used MiXCR to reprocess the RT-PCR reads, holding one entry per CDR3 protein. The table includes 500,000 to 550,000 distinct CDR3 sequences, around a quarter detected once. In addition, the sample was reused for a study of T cells expressing NK-cell markers. That source adds: The authors made TCR beta cDNA libraries by 5'RACE template switching. This switching added a universal primer site and UMIs.

The sample here was CD4+ T cells sorted from PBMCs, taken 12 days after vaccination. These receptors all come from a man aged 50 or older who received an inactivated influenza vaccine.

This clonotype came up many times. The DNA of the CDR3 is TGCAGCGTTGATTCAGGCTACGAGCAGTACTTC. Encoded protein: CSVDSGYEQYF. The rearrangement links TRBV29-1 to TRBJ2-7, with D hard to call. V was shortened by 3 bases and J by 3 bases, with 6 bases between the two germline ends. The CDR3 extends over 11 amino acids. Germline CDR1 reads SQVTM; CDR2 reads ANQGSEA.

The genes are TRBV20-1 and TRBJ2-7; 9 nucleotides match TRBD1. CDR1 DFQATT and CDR2 SNEGSKA come from the germline V gene (reference sequence). The length of the CDR3 is 14 residues. The V and J ends lost 2 bases and 3 bases, in that order; junction bases with no gene match: 5. CDR3 in amino acids: CSARMDRGRYEQYF. The CDR3 DNA follows: TGCAGTGCTAGAATGGACAGGGGACGCTACGAGCAGTACTTC.

As concerns this clonotype: Relative to the germline gene, one junction end is altered; a read error may explain this. The chain links TRBV27 to TRBJ2-7, with a possible D match to TRBD2 (5 bases). The CDR3 runs 15 residues. Germline CDR1 MNHEY, CDR2 SMNVEV (reference sequence). CDR3 sequence (DNA): TGTGCCAGCAGTCCTCGAAGCGGAGCCACCTACGAGAAGTACTTC. Protein product: CASSPRSGATYEKYF.

Many counts were recorded for this clonotype. The chain uses TRBV20-1 and TRBJ2-7; D remains ambiguous. Per germline, CDR1 DFQATT and CDR2 SNEGSKA (reference sequence). The germline V and J ends were trimmed by 1 base and 0 bases, with 13 bases remaining between them. CDR3 length equals 15 residues. DNA of the CDR3: TGCAGTGCTAGAGTTCCTTCCCGGAACTCCTACGAGCAGTACTTC. It translates to CSARVPSRNSYEQYF.

This clonotype was seen at least ten times. The chain couples TRBV12-3 or TRBV12-4 to TRBJ2-1; TRBD2 matches 9 bases. This CDR3 spans 14 amino acids. V trimming: 2 bases; J trimming: 8 bases; junction bases outside the gene matches: 4. CDR3 loop: CASSLRGGAYEQFF. The CDR3 bases are TGTGCCAGCAGTTTACGCGGGGGGGCCTATGAGCAGTTCTTC.

This chain connects TRBV11-2 to TRBJ2-7, with D possibly matching TRBD2 (6 bases). Per germline, CDR1 SGHAT and CDR2 FQNNGV. This CDR3 contains 14 residues. Deletions cut 5 bases from V and 4 bases from J, with 15 bases between. CDR3: CASSAGTRLYEQYF. In DNA, the CDR3 is TGTGCCAGCAGCGCCGGGACTCGTCTGTACGAGCAGTACTTC.

This clonotype was seen a few times. J is TRBJ2-2 and V is TRBV5-5, with 11 bases matching TRBD2. Germline CDR1 is SGHKS and CDR2 is YYEKEE (reference sequence). V dropped 1 base and J dropped 6; count of bases not matched to a gene: 5. CDR3 length: 16 amino acids. The CDR3 DNA sequence: TGTGCCAGCAGCTTGAGGCTAGCGGGAGGTTCCGGGGAGCTGTTTTTT. Translated: CASSLRLAGGSGELFF.

The chain employs TRBV10-3 and TRBJ2-1; 12 bases are a match to TRBD2. V shed 7 bases and J 6 bases; nucleotides not matched to a gene: 4. From germline, CDR1 is ENHRY and CDR2 SYGVKD. The CDR3 is 14 residues long. In DNA, the CDR3 is TGTGCCATCACCCCTAGCGGGAGGGGCAATGAGCAGTTCTTC. This sequence encodes CAITPSGRGNEQFF.

This clonotype has just a few counts. J is TRBJ2-7 and V is TRBV20-1; TRBD2 aligns across 13 bases. Germline assignment: CDR1 DFQATT and CDR2 SNEGSKA (reference sequence). This CDR3 contains 14 residues. V lost 6 bases to trimming and J lost 2 bases; unmatched junction nucleotides: 4. DNA for the CDR3: TGCAGTGCCTGGACTAGCGGGAGCCCCTACGAGCAGTACTTC. Amino acids: CSAWTSGSPYEQYF.

This clonotype was counted once. In DNA form, the CDR3 reads TGTGCCAGCAGCCAAGGTCTTGGCATATCCTACGAGCAGTACTTC. It translates to CASSQGLGISYEQYF. V and J are TRBV3-1 and TRBJ2-7; D call uncertain. The germline V gene encodes CDR1 LGHDT and CDR2 YNNKEL (reference sequence). The CDR3 has 15 residues. Trimming took off 1 base at V and 1 base at J, with 11 bases between the two ends.

This clonotype turned up a few times. For the CDR3, the DNA is TGCAGTGCTAGTGCGAGGGGGCTACAAGAGACCCAGTACTTC. This gives the protein CSASARGLQETQYF. The chain is built from TRBV20-1 and TRBJ2-5, with 7 bases fitting TRBD1. CDR1 and CDR2 from the germline V gene are DFQATT and SNEGSKA (reference sequence). CDR3 length: 14 amino acids. V lost 3 bases, J lost 2 bases, and 6 bases stayed unmatched.

This clonotype was seen at least ten times. This chain connects TRBV4-3 to TRBJ2-2; TRBD2 is a possible D gene (6 bases). The germline CDR1 and CDR2 sequences are LGHNA and YSLEER. This CDR3 contains 14 residues. Trimming stripped 5 bases from V and 4 bases from J, with 11 bases between. Here the CDR3 reads CASSWAGTTGELFF. The CDR3 DNA reads as TGCGCCAGCAGCTGGGCGGGGACCACCGGGGAGCTGTTTTTT.

This chain joins TRBV20-1 and TRBJ2-7, with 10 bases aligning to TRBD2. The J segment lost 3 bases and the V segment lost 0 bases, leaving 2 bases of the junction unmatched. CDR1 DFQATT and CDR2 SNEGSKA come from the germline V gene (reference sequence). The CDR3 has 14 amino acids. CDR3: CSARELAGYYEQYF. CDR3 DNA: TGCAGTGCTAGAGAACTAGCGGGATACTACGAGCAGTACTTC.

J is TRBJ2-1 and V is TRBV6-2 or TRBV6-3; weak D call: TRBD2 (5 bases). V dropped 7 bases and J dropped 8 bases, with 15 bases sitting between them. Per the germline V gene, CDR1 is MNHEY and CDR2 is SVGEGT. The length of the CDR3 is 13 residues. CDR3 in DNA: TGTGCCAGCACGGGGTATGGATCGTATGAGCAGTTCTTC. Its protein is CASTGYGSYEQFF.

The chain links TRBV5-1 to TRBJ2-5; 11 nucleotides align to TRBD1. The CDR3 sequence is 16 residues long. Trimming at V came to 3 bases and at J to 1 base, leaving 5 bases not matched to a gene. Per germline, CDR1 SGHRS and CDR2 YFSETQ. The CDR3: CASSSMGQGVQETQYF. The CDR3 DNA reads as TGCGCCAGCAGCTCAATGGGACAGGGGGTCCAAGAGACCCAGTACTTC. The full variable domain, its missing parts supplied by reference TRBV5-1 and TRBJ2-5, is KAGVTQTPRYLIKTRGQQVTLSCSPISGHRSVSWYQQTPGQGLQFLFEYFSETQRNKGNFPGRFSGRQFSNSRSEMNVSTLELGDSALYLCASSSMGQGVQETQYFGPGTRLLVL.

This chain uses TRBV6-5 with TRBJ2-2; 10 nucleotides line up with TRBD2. The length of the CDR3 is 17 residues. The trim removed 2 bases at V and 3 bases at J, leaving 6 bases unmatched. Germline loops: CDR1 MNHEY, CDR2 SVGAGI. The CDR3 loop is CASSYQGSGRDTGELFF. The CDR3 region has the DNA TGTGCCAGCAGTTACCAGGGGAGCGGGAGGGACACCGGGGAGCTGTTTTTT.

The chain uses TRBV5-1 and TRBJ2-5, with D tentatively TRBD2 (7 bases). There are 16 residues in the CDR3. Germline CDR1 and CDR2: SGHRS and YFSETQ. V lost 2 bases to trimming and J lost 5 bases, with 19 bases between them. CDR3 DNA: TGCGCCAGCAGCTTCACTAGCGTGAGGGGGAGGGAGACCCAGTACTTC. Translating it yields CASSFTSVRGRETQYF.

The chain recombines TRBV6-5 with TRBJ2-3; 12 positions agree with TRBD2. Germline CDR1 MNHEY, CDR2 SVGAGI. V shed 4 bases, J shed 1 base, and the junction held 3 bases outside the gene matches. This CDR3 has 16 residues. The CDR3 loop is CASSSSGGVGTDTQYF. The CDR3 nucleotides read TGTGCCAGCAGTTCTAGCGGGGGGGTAGGCACAGATACGCAGTATTTT.

This clonotype was seen at least ten times. V is TRBV12-3 or TRBV12-4 and J is TRBJ1-1, with D possibly matching TRBD1 (5 bases). The V gene lost 2 bases and the J gene lost 6 bases, with 7 bases spanning the gap. The CDR3 contains 12 residues. CDR3 sequence: CASSLTGAEAFF. In DNA form, the CDR3 reads TGTGCCAGCAGTTTAACGGGGGCTGAAGCTTTCTTT.

This CDR3 reads CASSLRTGAKDTQYF. The CDR3 bases are TGTGCCAGCAGCTTAAGGACGGGGGCAAAAGATACGCAGTATTTT. The gene calls are TRBV7-8 and TRBJ2-3, with D perhaps TRBD1 or TRBD2 (6 bases each). CDR3 length: 15 amino acids. V was pared by 2 bases and J by 5 bases, with 14 bases between. The germline gives CDR1 SGHVS, CDR2 FQNEAQ. Supplemented by reference TRBV7-8 and TRBJ2-3, the full variable domain reads GAGVSQSPRYKVAKRGQDVALRCDPISGHVSLFWYQQALGQGPEFLTYFQNEAQLDKSGLPSDRFFAERPEGSVSTLKIQRTQQEDSAVYLCASSLRTGAKDTQYFGPGTRLTVL.

The chain is built from TRBV5-1 and TRBJ2-2, with 7 nucleotides matching TRBD1. CDR3 length: 13 residues. J gave up 1 base and V 10 bases, and 4 bases lay outside the gene matches. CDR1 and CDR2 (germline): SGHRS, YFSETQ. The CDR3 bases are TGCGCCGCCCGGACAGGGAACACCGGGGAGCTGTTTTTT. Protein: CAARTGNTGELFF. The full variable domain, its missing parts supplied by reference TRBV5-1 and TRBJ2-2, is KAGVTQTPRYLIKTRGQQVTLSCSPISGHRSVSWYQQTPGQGLQFLFEYFSETQRNKGNFPGRFSGRQFSNSRSEMNVSTLELGDSALYLCAARTGNTGELFFGEGSRLTVL.

There are a few counts of this clonotype. The chain is built from TRBV3-1 and TRBJ2-5; TRBD2 agrees at 11 bases. Looked up from germline, CDR1 is LGHDT and CDR2 is YNNKEL (reference sequence). The CDR3 length is 18 residues. Trimming cost V 0 bases and J 5 bases; bases outside gene matches: 11. CDR3 in amino acids: CASSQDRPSGRPRETQYF. The CDR3 nucleotides are TGTGCCAGCAGCCAAGATAGGCCTAGCGGGAGGCCCCGGGAGACCCAGTACTTC.

This clonotype has more than one count but fewer than ten. The DNA of the CDR3 is TGTGCCAGCAGCTTGGGCGGGACCCCCAATGAGCAGTTCTTC. It yields the protein CASSLGGTPNEQFF. The J gene is TRBJ2-1, the V gene TRBV7-2; weak D call: TRBD2 (6 bases). Germline V gene lookup returns CDR1 SGHTA and CDR2 FQGNSA. The CDR3 spans 14 residues. The V end was cut by 3 bases, the J end by 6 bases, with 12 bases between.